A selection of T cell receptor beta chains follows, all from one sample in a study of cytomegalovirus exposure and HLA in healthy donors. Data came from immunoSEQ multiplex PCR; TCRdb stores just in-frame clones and leaves some out. The repertoire holds 130,000 to 150,000 clones, with just under 80% as singletons. The sequenced material came from PBMCs. Receptors were obtained from a man aged 30 to 45 in good health and CMV-seronegative. Each CDR3 is given with its conserved first and last residue. A D gene is named only where the DNA matches it firmly. Rows give clone size only sometimes, using once, few, many, or a class for an expanded clone.

.	TRBV7-3	TRBJ1-2	TRBD1	CASSQDRTGTNYGYTF	TGTGCCAGCAGCCAGGATCGGACAGGGACTAACTATGGCTACACCTTC
.	TRBV4-1	TRBJ1-2	.	CASSQGEDNNYGYTF	TGCGCCAGCAGCCAGGGAGAAGACAATAACTATGGCTACACCTTC
.	TRBV7-2	TRBJ2-5	TRBD2	CASTPIRLAQETQYF	TGTGCCAGCACCCCGATAAGACTAGCCCAAGAGACCCAGTACTTC
once	TRBV5-1	TRBJ2-7	.	CASSLEGHPAISYEQYF	TGCGCCAGCAGCTTGGAAGGACACCCCGCGATCTCCTACGAGCAGTACTTC
.	TRBV2	TRBJ2-1	.	CASSGLAYEQFF	TGTGCCAGCAGTGGTCTAGCGTATGAGCAGTTCTTC
.	TRBV28	TRBJ1-3	TRBD1	CASSGYGQGFGNTIYF	TGTGCCAGTAGCGGATACGGACAGGGGTTTGGAAACACCATATATTTT
.	TRBV19	TRBJ2-1	TRBD2	CASRESGGAVNEQFF	TGTGCCAGTAGAGAAAGCGGGGGGGCAGTCAATGAGCAGTTCTTC
.	TRBV5-5	TRBJ1-1	.	CASSQGGNTEAFF	TGTGCCAGCAGCCAGGGAGGAAACACTGAAGCTTTCTTT
once	TRBV27	TRBJ1-2	.	CASSLTGWNYGYTF	TGTGCCAGCAGTTTAACAGGGTGGAACTATGGCTACACCTTC
.	TRBV28	TRBJ1-5	.	CASTSFHREWGPQHF	TGTGCCAGCACCTCCTTCCATCGGGAGTGGGGGCCCCAGCATTTT
.	TRBV6-1	TRBJ2-7	.	CASSEAPQGGLYEQYF	TGTGCCAGCAGTGAAGCCCCCCAGGGGGGCTTGTACGAGCAGTACTTC
once	TRBV9	TRBJ2-3	.	CASSVRGFHTDTQYF	TGTGCCAGCAGCGTAAGGGGGTTTCACACAGATACGCAGTATTTT
.	TRBV7-7	TRBJ2-6	TRBD1	CASSQWTGSGANVLTF	TGTGCCAGCAGCCAATGGACAGGATCTGGGGCCAACGTCCTGACTTTC
once	TRBV18	TRBJ2-3	.	CASSPQQGMNTQYF	TGTGCCAGCTCACCACAACAGGGAATGAATACGCAGTATTTT
once	TRBV11-2	TRBJ2-7	.	CASSITAAHHEQYF	TGTGCCAGCAGTATCACCGCGGCCCACCACGAGCAGTACTTC
once	TRBV4-2	TRBJ2-2	TRBD2	CASSQGLAGGMNTGELFF	TGTGCCAGCAGCCAAGGTCTAGCGGGGGGGATGAACACCGGGGAGCTGTTTTTT
.	TRBV5-1	TRBJ2-3	.	CASSLRSGRSTDTQYF	TGCGCCAGCAGCTTGCGTTCCGGGAGAAGCACAGATACGCAGTATTTT
many	TRBV5-3	TRBJ1-2	.	CARSLDRDYGYTF	TGTGCCAGAAGCTTGGACAGGGACTATGGCTACACCTTC
.	TRBV10-3	TRBJ2-5	.	CAISGGRGGTQETQYF	TGTGCCATCAGTGGAGGGCGGGGAGGCACCCAAGAGACCCAGTACTTC
.	TRBV5-1	TRBJ2-6	TRBD2	CATREGSIGANVLTF	TGCGCCACTAGGGAGGGGAGTATTGGGGCCAACGTCCTGACTTTC
.	TRBV11-2	TRBJ2-7	.	CASSEDYEQYF	TGTGCCAGCAGCGAGGACTACGAGCAGTACTTC
.	TRBV9	TRBJ2-1	TRBD2	CASSPLAGVGYNEQFF	TGTGCCAGCAGCCCCCTAGCGGGAGTTGGGTACAATGAGCAGTTCTTC
.	TRBV5-4	TRBJ2-7	TRBD2	CASSLDSSGVYEQYF	TGTGCCAGCAGCTTGGATTCTAGCGGGGTCTACGAGCAGTACTTC
.	TRBV13	TRBJ2-7	.	CASSFLRDSRYEQYF	TGTGCCAGCAGCTTTTTGAGGGACTCTCGCTACGAGCAGTACTTC
once	TRBV5-1	TRBJ2-2	TRBD1	CASSLEDRGWNTGELFF	TGCGCCAGCAGCTTGGAGGACAGGGGGTGGAACACCGGGGAGCTGTTTTTT
.	TRBV11-2	TRBJ2-7	TRBD1	CASSRDRTYEQYF	TGTGCCAGCAGCCGGGACAGAACCTACGAGCAGTACTTC
.	TRBV25-1	TRBJ1-1	.	CATHAGTNTEAFF	TGTGCCACCCACGCGGGCACGAACACTGAAGCTTTCTTT
.	TRBV14	TRBJ2-1	TRBD2	CASSQDYRGTTYNEQFF	TGTGCCAGCAGCCAAGATTATCGCGGGACTACCTACAATGAGCAGTTCTTC
.	TRBV10-1	TRBJ1-4	TRBD1	CASSPGQGTNEKLFF	TGCGCCAGCAGCCCCGGACAGGGAACTAATGAAAAACTGTTTTTT